These 2 T cell receptor beta chains came from one sample sequenced in a study of OX40 agonist ivuxolimab in advanced cancers. Clones were read by immunoSEQ multiplex PCR, and TCRdb kept only the in-frame ones, dropping some. The sample consists of roughly 63,000 clones, 85% to 90% of them appearing once. This specimen was CD4+ or CD8+ T cells sorted from blood, taken in a trial of the OX40 agonist ivuxolimab. The origin of the receptors is an adult with an advanced solid tumor such as melanoma, head and neck, liver or kidney cancer.

The chain has TRBV7-9 and TRBJ1-2; D is uncertain. V was trimmed by 1 base and J by 5 bases, leaving 11 bases between them. The length of the CDR3 is 14 residues. The V gene's germline CDR1 is SEHNR and CDR2 FQNEAQ (reference sequence). The CDR3, as DNA: TGTGCCAGCAGCTTAGGGGTAGGCCTTTATGGCTACACCTTC. Translated: CASSLGVGLYGYTF.

The chain recombines TRBV18 with TRBJ2-7, with 9 bases lining up with TRBD1. V shed 3 bases, J shed 5 bases, and the junction held 5 bases outside the gene matches. Germline-derived CDR1 and CDR2 are KGHSH and LQKENI. This CDR3 has 14 amino acids. CDR3 loop: CASSPGQGAHEQYF. The CDR3 nucleotides are TGTGCCAGCTCACCGGGACAGGGTGCCCACGAGCAGTACTTC.